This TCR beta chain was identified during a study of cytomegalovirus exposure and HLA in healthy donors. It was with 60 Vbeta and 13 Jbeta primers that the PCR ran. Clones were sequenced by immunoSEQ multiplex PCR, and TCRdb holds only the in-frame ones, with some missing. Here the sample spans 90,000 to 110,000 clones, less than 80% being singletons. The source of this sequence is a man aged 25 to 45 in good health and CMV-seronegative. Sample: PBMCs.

CDR3 residues: CASSPQGPLYGYTF. The CDR3 DNA sequence: TGTGCCAGCAGCCCCCAGGGCCCCTTGTATGGCTACACCTTC. This chain connects TRBV7-2 to TRBJ1-2; weak D call: TRBD1 (5 bases). Germline V CDR1 and CDR2: SGHTA, FQGNSA. V was cut by 5 bases and J by 5 bases, with 15 bases left in between. CDR3 length: 14 amino acids.